This T cell receptor (beta chain) was retrieved from a study of tumor-infiltrating lymphocytes in primary liver carcinoma. A constant-region primer served to make TCR beta cDNA from about 500 ng total RNA. Slightly modified ARM-PCR served as the procedure for the TCR beta libraries. These libraries came from three rounds of nested multiplex PCR. TCRdb redid the calling of the multiplex PCR reads with MiXCR, one entry per CDR3 protein. The top ten hold 72% of the sample, which has 150,000 to 200,000 distinct CDR3 sequences, 60% seen once. Germline DNA was extracted alongside blood RNA, which was obtained from unsorted whole blood. The receptor was derived from a man aged 35 to 55 with primary liver carcinoma and hepatitis B virus infection. Sequencing was done on a sample of peripheral blood.

The CDR3 spells CASSQDFSMGSNYGYTF. The CDR3, as DNA: TGTGCCAGCAGCCAAGATTTCAGCATGGGGTCTAACTATGGCTACACCTTC. J is TRBJ1-2 and V is TRBV4-2; unclear D gene. The length of the CDR3 is 17 residues. Germline V gene data show CDR1 as LGHNA and CDR2 as YNFKEQ. V lost 0 bases to trimming and J lost 0 bases, with 14 bases between them.